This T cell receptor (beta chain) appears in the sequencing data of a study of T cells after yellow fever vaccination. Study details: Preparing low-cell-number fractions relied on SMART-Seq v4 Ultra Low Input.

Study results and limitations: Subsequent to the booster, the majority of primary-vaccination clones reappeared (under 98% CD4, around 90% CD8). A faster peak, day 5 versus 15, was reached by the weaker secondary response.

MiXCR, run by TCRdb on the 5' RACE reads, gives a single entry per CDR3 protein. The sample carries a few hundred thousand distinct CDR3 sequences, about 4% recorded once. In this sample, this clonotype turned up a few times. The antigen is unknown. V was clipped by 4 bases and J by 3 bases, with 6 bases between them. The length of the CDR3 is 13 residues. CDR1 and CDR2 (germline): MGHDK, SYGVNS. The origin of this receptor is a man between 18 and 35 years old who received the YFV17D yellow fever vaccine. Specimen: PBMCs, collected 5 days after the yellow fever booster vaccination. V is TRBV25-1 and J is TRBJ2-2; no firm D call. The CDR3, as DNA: TGTGCCAGCAGTGGTCATTACACCGGGGAGCTGTTTTTT. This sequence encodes CASSGHYTGELFF.